Below are 30 T cell receptor beta chains sequenced from a single sample in a study of blood T cell repertoires in COVID-19. TCRdb's copy holds only in-frame clones and misses some; the assay was immunoSEQ multiplex PCR. Among 100,000 or so clones listed, approximately 70% were seen once. The specimen was peripheral blood. These receptors originate from a man older than 75 with acute or convalescent COVID-19.

This chain uses TRBV6-2 or TRBV6-3 with TRBJ2-3, with 12 bases aligning to TRBD2. CDR3 length: 19 amino acids. CDR1 MNHEY and CDR2 SVGEGT come from the germline V gene. V was clipped by 2 bases and J by 1 base; unmatched bases: 10. The CDR3 sequence is CASSYPSSGRAVGTDTQYF. CDR3 nucleotides: TGTGCCAGCAGTTACCCCTCTAGCGGGAGGGCGGTCGGCACAGATACGCAGTATTTT.

The chain links TRBV29-1 to TRBJ2-3; D not resolved. This CDR3 comprises 10 residues. V lost 5 bases and J 9 bases, leaving 9 bases between the germline ends. CDR1 and CDR2 from the germline V gene are SQVTM and ANQGSEA. CDR3 DNA: TGCAGCGTTTCGACGGAGACGCAGTATTTT. This translates into CSVSTETQYF.

The chain uses TRBV19 and TRBJ2-7; 7 bases are a match to TRBD1. There are 15 residues in the CDR3. In germline, CDR1 is LNHDA, CDR2 SQIVND (reference sequence). The J segment lost 6 bases and the V segment lost 5 bases, leaving 13 bases of the junction unmatched. CDR3 bases: TGTGCCAGTAGTGCTCTTTGGACAGGTAGTAGCGAGCAGTACTTC. It encodes CASSALWTGSSEQYF.

The chain links TRBV29-1 to TRBJ2-7; 7 bases align to TRBD1. V dropped 0 bases and J dropped 10; count of bases not matched to a gene: 9. Germline V gene sequence: CDR1 SQVTM, CDR2 ANQGSEA. There are 13 residues in the CDR3. The CDR3 DNA sequence: TGCAGCGTTGAAGATTTAGACAGGGCGGGTCAGTACTTC. This sequence encodes CSVEDLDRAGQYF.

This chain connects TRBV4-3 to TRBJ2-2; a possible D gene is TRBD2 (6 bases). Germline V CDR1 and CDR2: LGHNA, YSLEER. Trimming shortened V by 4 bases and J by 5 bases, and 14 bases separated the two germline ends. The CDR3 is 15 residues long. The CDR3 DNA reads as TGCGCCAGCAGCCCCTCCGCCGCGGGGACCGGGGAGCTGTTTTTT. This sequence encodes CASSPSAAGTGELFF.

As to this clone: The identical CDR3 is also encoded by other nucleotide sequences in the sample. V is TRBV18 and J is TRBJ1-4; no clear D. Deletions cut 6 bases from V and 5 bases from J, with 10 bases between. The germline V gene encodes CDR1 KGHSH and CDR2 LQKENI. The CDR3 sequence is 13 residues long. The CDR3: CASSPRENEKLFF. CDR3 nucleotides: TGTGCCAGCTCGCCCCGGGAGAATGAAAAACTGTTTTTT.

The gene calls are TRBV5-6 and TRBJ1-1; 7 bases are shared with TRBD1. V lost 4 bases to trimming and J lost 10 bases; unmatched junction nucleotides: 7. Germline loops: CDR1 SGHDT, CDR2 YYEEEE. This CDR3 spans 12 amino acids. CDR3 nucleotides: TGTGCCAGCAGCCTCAGACAGGGCCGAGCTTTCTTT. Protein product: CASSLRQGRAFF.

The J gene is TRBJ2-3, the V gene TRBV3-1 (or the pseudogene TRBV3-2), with no clear D. CDR3 size: 12 residues. The germline CDR1 and CDR2 sequences are LGHDT and YNNKEL (reference sequence). The ends were cut back, 4 bases at V and 4 bases at J, with 6 bases in the middle. CDR3 sequence: CASSRAPDTQYF. Here the CDR3 DNA reads TGTGCCAGCAGCCGAGCCCCAGATACGCAGTATTTT.

The genes are TRBV12-3 or TRBV12-4 and TRBJ1-3; D is unclear. Trimming stripped 10 bases from V and 0 bases from J, with 10 bases between. CDR3 length: 13 residues. CDR3 in DNA: TGTGCCACGAGACATTCCTCTGGAAACACCATATATTTT. Translating it yields CATRHSSGNTIYF.

CDR3: CASSSGTSGNNEQFF. In nucleotides, the CDR3 is TGCGCCAGCAGTTCCGGGACTAGCGGGAATAATGAGCAGTTCTTC. The chain uses TRBV10-1 and TRBJ2-1, with 13 bases matching TRBD2. The CDR3 contains 15 residues. V gave up 5 bases and J gave up 7 bases; unmatched junction bases: 5. Germline V gives CDR1 WNHNN, CDR2 SYGVQD (reference sequence).

The rearrangement links TRBV23-1 to TRBJ2-5, with 9 positions matching TRBD1. TRBV23-1 is annotated as an ORF whose role is uncertain. J lost 5 bases, V lost 0 bases, and 19 bases had no gene match. The CDR3 spans 20 residues. The CDR3 region is CASSQSFQDRGINCRETQYF. CDR3 coding DNA: TGCGCCAGCAGTCAATCTTTCCAGGACAGGGGTATAAACTGTCGGGAGACCCAGTACTTC.

This chain joins TRBV4-2 and TRBJ2-6; a possible D gene is TRBD1 (6 bases). V shed 2 bases and J shed 3 bases, with 17 bases lying between them. Germline CDR1 is LGHNA and CDR2 is YNFKEQ. The CDR3 runs to 18 residues. CDR3 DNA sequence: TGTGCCAGCAGCCAATCCACGGCAGGGGTAAATGGGGCCAACGTCCTGACTTTC. Protein: CASSQSTAGVNGANVLTF.

The J gene is TRBJ2-7, the V gene TRBV7-9, with D perhaps TRBD1 (6 bases). V lost 1 base to trimming and J lost 1 base, with 11 bases between them. This CDR3 region has 15 residues. CDR1 is SEHNR and CDR2 is FQNEAQ in the germline V gene (reference sequence). CDR3 coding DNA: TGTGCCAGCAGCTTAGTACAGGGCGGGTCCTACGAGCAGTACTTC. Translated: CASSLVQGGSYEQYF.

This chain uses TRBV21-1 with TRBJ2-3; TRBD2, the table's D call, was not compared with the DNA. TRBV21-1 is recorded as a pseudogene. The CDR3 loop spans 17 amino acids. Here the CDR3 DNA reads TGTGCCAGCAGCAGCAGCCCCCCCAGCGGGAGCCCAGATACGCAGTATTTT. The encoded protein is CASSSSPPSGSPDTQYF.

V and J are TRBV7-9 and TRBJ2-7; TRBD1 matches at 9 bases. Germline V gene sequence: CDR1 SEHNR, CDR2 FQNEAQ (reference sequence). The CDR3 runs 14 residues. With V trimmed by 5 bases and J by 7 bases, 9 bases remained unmatched. CDR3 coding DNA: TGTGCCAGCAGCCCGGGACAGGGAGCGGGTGAGCAGTACTTC. Translated, it gives CASSPGQGAGEQYF.

A few counts support this clone. This chain connects TRBV27 to TRBJ2-2, with D unresolved. This CDR3 is built from 14 residues. V gave up 4 bases and J gave up 4 bases, with 10 bases separating them. CDR1 is MNHEY and CDR2 is SMNVEV in the germline V gene (reference sequence). The CDR3 nucleotides are TGTGCCAGCAGTTCGGCGGCTGGCACCGGGGAGCTGTTTTTT. Translating it yields CASSSAAGTGELFF.

The chain carries TRBV7-8 and TRBJ2-7; D possibly corresponds to TRBD2 (6 bases). The V gene lost 4 bases and the J gene lost 3 bases, with 16 bases spanning the gap. The CDR3 contains 15 residues. Germline-derived CDR1 and CDR2 are SGHVS and FQNEAQ. The CDR3, as DNA: TGTGCCAGCAGCTCCCCAAGTACGGGACTCTACGAGCAGTACTTC. Its protein product is CASSSPSTGLYEQYF.

This chain connects TRBV11-2 to TRBJ1-1; D uncertain. The ends were cut back, 3 bases at V and 2 bases at J, with 7 bases in the middle. The CDR3 has 13 amino acids. Germline lookup yields CDR1 SGHAT and CDR2 FQNNGV. This chain's CDR3 is CASSFSENTEAFF. Here the CDR3 DNA reads TGTGCCAGCAGCTTTTCAGAAAACACTGAAGCTTTCTTT.

A few counts support this clone. Sequence at one end of the junction differs from germline and may be a read error. Written as DNA, the CDR3 is TGTGCCAGCAGACCTACTAGCGGGAACTCCGGGGAGCTGTTTTTT. Translation gives CASRPTSGNSGELFF. The V and J genes are TRBV28 and TRBJ2-2; TRBD2 agrees at 10 bases. The germline CDR1 and CDR2 sequences are MDHEN and SYDVKM. CDR3 length: 15 residues.

The V gene is TRBV28, the J gene TRBJ1-5; D not certain. This CDR3 contains 14 residues. V shed 6 bases and J shed 2 bases, with 11 bases lying between them. In germline, CDR1 is MDHEN, CDR2 SYDVKM. CDR3 sequence (DNA): TGTGCCAGCAGCTACTCCCAGGGCAATCAGCCCCAGCATTTT. Residues: CASSYSQGNQPQHF.

The rearrangement uses TRBV2 and TRBJ1-5; weak D call: TRBD1 (6 bases). V lost 2 bases to trimming and J lost 6 bases, with 11 bases between them. The CDR3 totals 14 residues. Germline values: CDR1 SNHLY, CDR2 FYNNEI. CDR3 DNA: TGTGCCAGCAGTGAACAGGGCAGGGGTCAGCCCCAGCATTTT. It yields the protein CASSEQGRGQPQHF.

The V call is TRBV2, the J call TRBJ2-1; no firm D call. This CDR3 is 12 amino acids long. Per the germline V gene, CDR1 is SNHLY and CDR2 is FYNNEI. Trimming removed 6 bases from V and 7 bases from J, with 10 bases in between. CDR3 region: CASSNPGNEQFF. The CDR3 DNA reads as TGTGCCAGCAGCAATCCCGGGAATGAGCAGTTCTTC.

The V call is TRBV2, the J call TRBJ2-7; 10 bases line up with TRBD2. This CDR3 has 15 residues. The germline V gene has CDR1 SNHLY and CDR2 FYNNEI. The ends lost 11 bases at V and 1 base at J; junction bases unmatched: 11. Here the CDR3 DNA reads TGTGCCTGCTCCGGGACTAGCGCGTATTCCTACGAGCAGTACTTC. Its translation is CACSGTSAYSYEQYF. Using reference TRBV2 and TRBJ2-7 for the parts outside the CDR3, the full variable domain is EPEVTQTPSHQVTQMGQEVILRCVPISNHLYFYWYRQILGQKVEFLVSFYNNEISEKSEIFDDQFSVERPDGSNFTLKIRSTKLEDSAMYFCACSGTSAYSYEQYFGPGTRLTVT.

This chain joins TRBV4-3 and TRBJ1-1; D is unclear. CDR3 length equals 13 residues. Trimming shortened V by 0 bases and J by 3 bases, and 5 bases separated the two germline ends. CDR1 and CDR2 (germline): LGHNA, YSLEER. CDR3 in amino acids: CASSQDGYTEAFF. In nucleotides, the CDR3 is TGCGCCAGCAGCCAAGACGGTTACACTGAAGCTTTCTTT.

The sample holds a few counts of this clone. This chain uses TRBV6-4 with TRBJ2-1; D perhaps matches TRBD2 (5 bases). The CDR3 extends over 13 amino acids. With 4 bases removed from V and 6 bases from J, the gap between germline ends came to 10 bases. CDR1 MRHNA and CDR2 SNTAGT come from the germline V gene. In DNA, the CDR3 is TGTGCCAGCAGTGCTTTAGAGGGCAATGAGCAGTTCTTC. Its protein is CASSALEGNEQFF.

The V call is TRBV20-1, the J call TRBJ2-1; D is possibly TRBD1 (5 bases). The CDR3 extends over 14 amino acids. Trimming stripped 3 bases from V and 3 bases from J, with 12 bases between. CDR1 and CDR2 from the germline V gene are DFQATT and SNEGSKA (reference sequence). The CDR3 loop reads CSASFGQGYNEQFF. CDR3 nucleotide sequence: TGCAGTGCTAGTTTCGGGCAGGGCTACAATGAGCAGTTCTTC.

The genes are TRBV25-1 and TRBJ2-7, with 7 bases identical to TRBD2. This CDR3 contains 15 residues. Per the germline V gene, CDR1 is MGHDK and CDR2 is SYGVNS. Trimming took 1 base from V and 2 from J; bases not matched to a gene: 5. DNA for the CDR3: TGTGCCAGCAGTGAATGGGGGGGGGACCCCTACGAGCAGTACTTC. Translation gives CASSEWGGDPYEQYF.

This rearrangement joins TRBV14 to TRBJ1-1; tentatively, D is TRBD1 (6 bases). Germline assignment: CDR1 SGHDN and CDR2 FVKESK. V was clipped by 4 bases and J by 4 bases, with 13 bases between them. The CDR3 has 14 amino acids. This chain's CDR3 is CASSRQGMGTEAFF. CDR3 DNA sequence: TGTGCCAGCAGCCGGCAGGGGATGGGCACTGAAGCTTTCTTT.

Only a few counts were recorded for this clone. This rearrangement joins TRBV18 to TRBJ1-3; D ambiguous. This CDR3 region has 16 residues. Germline CDR1 and CDR2: KGHSH and LQKENI. V was cut by 6 bases and J by 1 base, with 16 bases left in between. CDR3 region: CASSNEAGLSGNTIYF. DNA of the CDR3: TGTGCCAGCTCCAACGAAGCGGGTCTTTCTGGAAACACCATATATTTT.

Only one count was recorded for this clone. CDR3 sequence reads: CASSTSKQFF. CDR3 nucleotides: TGTGCCAGCAGCACTAGCAAGCAGTTCTTC. This chain joins TRBV21-1 and TRBJ2-1; the listed D gene, TRBD2, was not tested against the DNA. TRBV21-1 counts as a pseudogene. The CDR3 totals 10 residues.